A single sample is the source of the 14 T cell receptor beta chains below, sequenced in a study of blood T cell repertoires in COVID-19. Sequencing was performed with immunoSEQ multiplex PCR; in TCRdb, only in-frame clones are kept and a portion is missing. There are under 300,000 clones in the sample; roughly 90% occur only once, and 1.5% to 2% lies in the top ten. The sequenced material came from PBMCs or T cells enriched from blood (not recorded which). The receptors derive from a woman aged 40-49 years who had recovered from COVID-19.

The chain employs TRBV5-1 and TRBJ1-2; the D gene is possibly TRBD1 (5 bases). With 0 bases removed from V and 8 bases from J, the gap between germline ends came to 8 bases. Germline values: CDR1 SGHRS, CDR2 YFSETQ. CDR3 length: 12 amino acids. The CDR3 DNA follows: TGCGCCAGCAGCTTGGAGCAGGGCGGCTACACCTTC. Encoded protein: CASSLEQGGYTF.

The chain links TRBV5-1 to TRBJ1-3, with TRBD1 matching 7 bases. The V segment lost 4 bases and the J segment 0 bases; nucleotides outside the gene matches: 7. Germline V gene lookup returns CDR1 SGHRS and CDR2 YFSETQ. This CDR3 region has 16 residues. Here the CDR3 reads CASSTEGANSGNTIYF. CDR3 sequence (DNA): TGCGCCAGCAGCACCGAGGGGGCCAACTCTGGAAACACCATATATTTT.

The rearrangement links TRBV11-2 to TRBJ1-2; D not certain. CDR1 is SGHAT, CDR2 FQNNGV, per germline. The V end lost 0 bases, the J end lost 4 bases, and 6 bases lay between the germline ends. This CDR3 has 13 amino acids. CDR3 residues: CASSLDYRYGYTF. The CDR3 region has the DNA TGTGCCAGCAGCTTAGATTATCGCTATGGCTACACCTTC.

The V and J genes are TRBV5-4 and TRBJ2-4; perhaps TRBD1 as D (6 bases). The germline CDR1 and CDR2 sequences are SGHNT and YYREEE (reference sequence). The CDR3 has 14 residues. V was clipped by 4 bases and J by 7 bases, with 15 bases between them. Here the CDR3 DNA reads TGTGCCAGCAGCCCGACAGGTGCGGTGAACATTCAGTACTTC. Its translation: CASSPTGAVNIQYF.

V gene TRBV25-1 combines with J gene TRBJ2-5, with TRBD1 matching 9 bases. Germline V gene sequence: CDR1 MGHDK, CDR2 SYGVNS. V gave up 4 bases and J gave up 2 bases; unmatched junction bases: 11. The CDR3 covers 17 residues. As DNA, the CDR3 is TGTGCCAGCAGTGGCCTGGGACAGGGACCCTCACAAGAGACCCAGTACTTC. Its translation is CASSGLGQGPSQETQYF.

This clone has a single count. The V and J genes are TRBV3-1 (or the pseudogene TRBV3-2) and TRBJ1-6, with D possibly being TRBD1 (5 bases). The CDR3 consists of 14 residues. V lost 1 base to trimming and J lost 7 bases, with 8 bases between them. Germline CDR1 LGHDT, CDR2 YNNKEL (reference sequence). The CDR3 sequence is CASSQGWGNSPLHF. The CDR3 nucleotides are TGTGCCAGCAGCCAAGGTTGGGGCAATTCACCCCTCCACTTT.

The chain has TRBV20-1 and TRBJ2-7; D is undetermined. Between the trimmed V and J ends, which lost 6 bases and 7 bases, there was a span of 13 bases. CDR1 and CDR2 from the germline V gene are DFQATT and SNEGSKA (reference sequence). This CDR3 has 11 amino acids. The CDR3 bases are TGCAGTGCAGTCCACAGTGGGGAGCAGTACTTC. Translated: CSAVHSGEQYF.

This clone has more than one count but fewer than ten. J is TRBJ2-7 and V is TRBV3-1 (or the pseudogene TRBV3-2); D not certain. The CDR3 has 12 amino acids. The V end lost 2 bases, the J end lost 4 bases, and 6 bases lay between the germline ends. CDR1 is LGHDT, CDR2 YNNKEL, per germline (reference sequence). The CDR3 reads CASSQFGYEQYF. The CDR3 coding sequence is TGTGCCAGCAGCCAATTCGGGTACGAGCAGTACTTC.

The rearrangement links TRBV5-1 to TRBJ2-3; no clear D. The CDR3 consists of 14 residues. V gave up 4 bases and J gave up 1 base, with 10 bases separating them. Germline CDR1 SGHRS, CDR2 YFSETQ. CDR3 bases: TGCGCCAGCAGCCTTAACCCAGGCACAGATACGCAGTATTTT. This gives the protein CASSLNPGTDTQYF. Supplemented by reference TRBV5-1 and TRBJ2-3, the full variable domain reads KAGVTQTPRYLIKTRGQQVTLSCSPISGHRSVSWYQQTPGQGLQFLFEYFSETQRNKGNFPGRFSGRQFSNSRSEMNVSTLELGDSALYLCASSLNPGTDTQYFGPGTRLTVL.

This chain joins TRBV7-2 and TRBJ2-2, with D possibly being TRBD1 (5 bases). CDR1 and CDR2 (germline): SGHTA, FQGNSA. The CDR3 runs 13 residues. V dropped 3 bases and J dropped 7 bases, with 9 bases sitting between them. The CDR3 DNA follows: TGTGCCAGCAGCTTCGGACAACTCGGGGAGCTGTTTTTT. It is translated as CASSFGQLGELFF.

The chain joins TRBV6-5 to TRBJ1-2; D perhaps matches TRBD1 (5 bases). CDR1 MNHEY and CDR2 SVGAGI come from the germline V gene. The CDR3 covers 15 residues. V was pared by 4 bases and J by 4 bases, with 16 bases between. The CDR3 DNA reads TGTGCCAGCAGTTCCCTGGGCAGGGTGAGCTATGGCTACACCTTC. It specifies CASSSLGRVSYGYTF.

In DNA, the CDR3 is TGTGCCAGCAGACACGGGACAATGAACACTGAAGCTTTCTTT. Protein: CASRHGTMNTEAFF. The rearrangement joins TRBV3-1 (or the pseudogene TRBV3-2) to TRBJ1-1; D is possibly TRBD1 (6 bases). The germline V and J ends were trimmed by 6 bases and 0 bases, with 11 bases remaining between them. This CDR3 region has 14 residues. Germline V gene lookup returns CDR1 LGHDT and CDR2 YNNKEL (reference sequence).

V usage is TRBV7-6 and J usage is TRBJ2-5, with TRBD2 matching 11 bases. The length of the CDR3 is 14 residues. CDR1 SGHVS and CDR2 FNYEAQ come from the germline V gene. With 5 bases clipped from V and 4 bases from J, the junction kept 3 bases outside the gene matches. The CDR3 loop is CASSTSGGGETQYF. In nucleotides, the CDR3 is TGTGCCAGCAGCACTAGCGGGGGTGGAGAGACCCAGTACTTC.

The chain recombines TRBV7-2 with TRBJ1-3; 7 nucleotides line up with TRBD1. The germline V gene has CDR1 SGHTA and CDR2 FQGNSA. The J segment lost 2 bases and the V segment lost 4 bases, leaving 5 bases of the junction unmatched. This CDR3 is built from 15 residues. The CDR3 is CASSSGDSTGNTIYF. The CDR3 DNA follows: TGTGCCAGCAGCTCCGGGGACAGCACTGGAAACACCATATATTTT.